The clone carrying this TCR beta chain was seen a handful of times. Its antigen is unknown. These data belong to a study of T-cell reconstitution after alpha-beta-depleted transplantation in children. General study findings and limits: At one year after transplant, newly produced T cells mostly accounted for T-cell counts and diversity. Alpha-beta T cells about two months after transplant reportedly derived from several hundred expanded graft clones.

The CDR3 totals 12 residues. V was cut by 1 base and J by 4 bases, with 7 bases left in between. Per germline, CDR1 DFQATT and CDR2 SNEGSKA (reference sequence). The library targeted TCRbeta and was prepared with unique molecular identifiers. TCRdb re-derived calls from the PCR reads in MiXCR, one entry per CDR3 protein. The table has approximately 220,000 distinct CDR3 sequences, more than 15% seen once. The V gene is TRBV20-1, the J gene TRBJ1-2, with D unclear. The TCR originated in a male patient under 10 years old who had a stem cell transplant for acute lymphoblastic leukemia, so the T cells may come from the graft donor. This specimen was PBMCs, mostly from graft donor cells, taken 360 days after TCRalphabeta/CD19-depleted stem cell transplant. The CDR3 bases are TGCAGTGCTAGAGGGGAGGTCTATGGCTACACCTTC. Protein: CSARGEVYGYTF.